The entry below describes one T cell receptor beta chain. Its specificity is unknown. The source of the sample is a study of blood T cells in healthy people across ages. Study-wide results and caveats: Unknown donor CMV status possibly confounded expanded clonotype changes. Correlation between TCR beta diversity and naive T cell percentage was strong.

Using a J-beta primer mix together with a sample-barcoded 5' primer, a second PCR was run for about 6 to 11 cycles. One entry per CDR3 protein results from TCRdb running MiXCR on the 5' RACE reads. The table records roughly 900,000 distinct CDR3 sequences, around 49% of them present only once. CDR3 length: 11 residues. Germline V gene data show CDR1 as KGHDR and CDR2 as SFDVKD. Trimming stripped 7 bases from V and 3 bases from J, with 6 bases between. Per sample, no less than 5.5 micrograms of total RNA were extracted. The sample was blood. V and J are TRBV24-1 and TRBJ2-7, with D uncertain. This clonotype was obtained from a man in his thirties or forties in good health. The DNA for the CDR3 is TGTGCCACCAGCCAGGACTACGAGCAGTACTTC. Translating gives CATSQDYEQYF.